These 13 T cell receptor beta chains were sequenced from one sample in a study of Tregs in tolerant kidney transplant recipients. Data came from immunoSEQ multiplex PCR; TCRdb stores just in-frame clones and leaves some out. The sample records 98,000 or so clones, about 90% being singletons. Sequenced here: CD4+ T cells from blood, sampled before the transplant. The receptor source for this set is a human donor who received a combined kidney and bone marrow transplant.

The rearrangement joins TRBV18 to TRBJ1-2, with D perhaps matching TRBD1 (5 bases). This CDR3 comprises 12 residues. The germline V gene has CDR1 KGHSH and CDR2 LQKENI. V was cut by 3 bases and J by 5 bases, with 7 bases left in between. The CDR3 reads CASSPDTYGYTF. The CDR3 DNA sequence: TGTGCCAGCTCACCGGACACATATGGCTACACCTTC.

This clone is a singleton in its sample. The chain recombines TRBV2 with TRBJ2-7, with D hard to call. The CDR3 is 12 amino acids. V shed 2 bases and J shed 0 bases, with 2 bases lying between them. CDR1 SNHLY and CDR2 FYNNEI come from the germline V gene. This CDR3 is CASSELSYEQYF. In nucleotides, the CDR3 is TGTGCCAGCAGTGAACTCTCCTACGAGCAGTACTTC.

This rearrangement joins TRBV7-2 to TRBJ1-2; 7 positions agree with TRBD1. The V and J ends lost 5 bases and 0 bases, in that order; junction bases with no gene match: 6. The germline gives CDR1 SGHTA, CDR2 FQGNSA. The CDR3 loop spans 15 amino acids. CDR3 in amino acids: CASSLSGQSNYGYTF. CDR3 DNA sequence: TGTGCCAGCAGCCTTTCGGGACAGTCTAACTATGGCTACACCTTC.

The J gene is TRBJ2-5, the V gene TRBV25-1; 10 bases are shared with TRBD2. J lost 5 bases, V lost 1 base, and 4 bases had no gene match. The CDR3 has 15 residues. The germline CDR1 and CDR2 sequences are MGHDK and SYGVNS. CDR3 coding DNA: TGTGCCAGCAGTGAATGGCTAGCGGGAGTCGAGACCCAGTACTTC. This gives the protein CASSEWLAGVETQYF.

This clone showed up just a few times. Other DNA variants within this sample encode the same CDR3. The gene calls are TRBV18 and TRBJ1-1; D gene unclear. Germline CDR1 reads KGHSH; CDR2 reads LQKENI. Between the trimmed V and J ends, which lost 2 bases and 1 base, there was a span of 8 bases. This CDR3 contains 14 residues. CDR3 bases: TGTGCCAGCTCACCAGACCGAGGGAACACTGAAGCTTTCTTT. This sequence encodes CASSPDRGNTEAFF.

V is TRBV12-5 and J is TRBJ2-2; 10 positions agree with TRBD2. Germline V lookup: CDR1 LGHNT, CDR2 FRNRAP. This CDR3 has 16 amino acids. With 4 bases clipped from V and 6 bases from J, the junction kept 8 bases outside the gene matches. This CDR3 is CASGSGTSVESGELFF. The CDR3 coding sequence is TGTGCTAGTGGTTCGGGGACTAGCGTAGAATCCGGGGAGCTGTTTTTT.

The rearrangement uses TRBV2 and TRBJ2-7, with 9 bases lining up with TRBD1. Germline CDR1 reads SNHLY; CDR2 reads FYNNEI. The CDR3 length is 15 residues. V lost 4 bases, J lost 3 bases, and 7 bases stayed unmatched. For the CDR3, the DNA is TGTGCCAGCAGTGGTTCTCGACAGGGGGGCTACGAGCAGTACTTC. Translation: CASSGSRQGGYEQYF.

For this clone: Its ends do not fully match the called genes, so a read error is possible. V usage is TRBV28 and J usage is TRBJ2-3, with D possibly matching TRBD2 (6 bases). The CDR3 has 13 residues. CDR1 MDHEN and CDR2 SYDVKM come from the germline V gene. In DNA form, the CDR3 reads TGTGCCAGCGGCGGGGCTGGCACGGATACGCAGTATTTT. Translated: CASGGAGTDTQYF.

V is TRBV28 and J is TRBJ2-1, with D possibly being TRBD1 (6 bases). CDR1 and CDR2 from the germline V gene are MDHEN and SYDVKM. Trimming removed 1 base from V and 7 bases from J, with 14 bases in between. CDR3 length: 15 amino acids. In DNA, the CDR3 is TGTGCCAGCAGTTTATTAGGACAGAGAGGGAATGAGCAGTTCTTC. Amino acids: CASSLLGQRGNEQFF.

This chain uses TRBV28 with TRBJ2-3; 8 positions agree with TRBD2. The CDR3 is 14 amino acids. V was clipped by 2 bases and J by 4 bases; unmatched bases: 2. Germline V gene data show CDR1 as MDHEN and CDR2 as SYDVKM. The CDR3 sequence is CASSLPGGADTQYF. For the CDR3, the DNA is TGTGCCAGCAGTTTACCCGGGGGGGCAGATACGCAGTATTTT.

The chain has TRBV4-3 and TRBJ1-1; perhaps TRBD1 as D (6 bases). This CDR3 has 15 amino acids. The germline gives CDR1 LGHNA, CDR2 YSLEER. V was shortened by 1 base and J by 1 base, with 10 bases between the two germline ends. In DNA, the CDR3 is TGCGCCAGCAGCCAAGTCGGCAGGGGGAACACTGAAGCTTTCTTT. This codes for CASSQVGRGNTEAFF.

This chain links TRBV7-7 with TRBJ2-1; 7 bases map to TRBD2. V lost 5 bases and J lost 4; bases outside the gene matches: 8. This CDR3 region has 15 residues. Germline loops: CDR1 SSHAT, CDR2 FNYEAQ (reference sequence). In DNA, the CDR3 is TGTGCCAGCAGCAGCGGGACTCAGGTATACAATGAGCAGTTCTTC. The encoded protein is CASSSGTQVYNEQFF.

The chain has TRBV4-1 and TRBJ1-1, with D tentatively TRBD1 (5 bases). The V end was cut by 0 bases, the J end by 7 bases, with 9 bases between. Germline values: CDR1 MGHRA, CDR2 YSYEKL. The CDR3 extends over 13 amino acids. The CDR3 is CASSQDHDSEAFF. In nucleotides, the CDR3 is TGCGCCAGCAGCCAAGATCATGACAGTGAAGCTTTCTTT.